Listed below are T cell receptor beta chains from one sample, sequenced in a study of breast tumors, draining lymph nodes, adjacent tissues. One entry per CDR3 protein results from TCRdb running MiXCR on the multiplex PCR reads. Of over 200,000 distinct CDR3 sequences detected, less than 40% appear once; the ten largest clones hold 3% to 4.5%. Sequenced material: axillary lymph node tissue. These receptors all come from a female donor with breast cancer. Some clones in this sample may be carry-over from other donors' samples. Both conserved end residues are part of each CDR3. The D gene is left open where the match is weak. Not every row has a clone size; where given, it reads once, few, many or a size class.

clone_size: many; v_call: TRBV9; j_call: TRBJ2-5; d_call: TRBD2; cdr3_aa: CASSGTSLETQYF; cdr3_nt: TGTGCCAGCAGCGGGACTAGCTTGGAGACCCAGTACTTC
clone_size: many; v_call: TRBV11-2; j_call: TRBJ2-7; d_call: TRBD2; cdr3_aa: CASSLTLAGAYEQYF; cdr3_nt: TGTGCCAGCAGTTTGACGTTAGCGGGAGCCTACGAGCAGTACTTC
clone_size: NA; v_call: TRBV12-3/TRBV12-4; j_call: TRBJ2-6; d_call: NA; cdr3_aa: CASSLVGQGANVLTF; cdr3_nt: TGTGCCAGCAGTTTAGTCGGACAGGGGGCCAACGTCCTGACTTTC
clone_size: many; v_call: TRBV6-6; j_call: TRBJ2-1; d_call: TRBD2; cdr3_aa: CASSDPSGVGNEQFF; cdr3_nt: TGTGCCAGCAGTGACCCTAGCGGCGTCGGGAATGAGCAGTTCTTC
clone_size: NA; v_call: TRBV5-6; j_call: TRBJ2-1; d_call: NA; cdr3_aa: CASSLGVQSSYNEQFF; cdr3_nt: TGTGCCAGCAGCTTGGGGGTCCAGAGCTCCTACAATGAGCAGTTCTTC
clone_size: many; v_call: TRBV11-3; j_call: TRBJ2-5; d_call: NA; cdr3_aa: CASSLTGVVETQYF; cdr3_nt: TGTGCCAGCAGCCTAACGGGTGTAGTAGAGACCCAGTACTTC
clone_size: many; v_call: TRBV5-1; j_call: TRBJ2-2; d_call: NA; cdr3_aa: CASSLVSGARTGELFF; cdr3_nt: TGCGCCAGCAGCTTGGTTTCCGGGGCACGCACCGGGGAGCTGTTTTTT
clone_size: many; v_call: TRBV20-1; j_call: TRBJ2-7; d_call: NA; cdr3_aa: CSARRDGTGYEQYF; cdr3_nt: TGCAGTGCTAGACGGGATGGCACTGGCTACGAGCAGTACTTC
clone_size: many; v_call: TRBV20-1; j_call: TRBJ2-5; d_call: TRBD1; cdr3_aa: CSASARDRGIQETQYF; cdr3_nt: TGCAGTGCTAGTGCCCGGGACAGGGGAATCCAAGAGACCCAGTACTTC
clone_size: once; v_call: TRBV5-6; j_call: TRBJ1-2; d_call: TRBD1; cdr3_aa: CASSSTGGVEGYTF; cdr3_nt: TGTGCCAGCAGCTCGACAGGGGGGGTAGAGGGCTACACCTTC
clone_size: many; v_call: TRBV20-1; j_call: TRBJ1-5; d_call: NA; cdr3_aa: CSASPYVRGTSNQPQHF; cdr3_nt: TGCAGTGCTAGCCCCTATGTCAGGGGAACGAGCAATCAGCCCCAGCATTTT
clone_size: once; v_call: TRBV29-1; j_call: TRBJ2-7; d_call: NA; cdr3_aa: CTVSYEQYF; cdr3_nt: TGCACCGTTTCCTACGAGCAGTACTTC
clone_size: NA; v_call: TRBV20-1; j_call: TRBJ1-2; d_call: NA; cdr3_aa: CSAREGGRGIYTF; cdr3_nt: TGCAGTGCTAGAGAGGGGGGGAGGGGTATCTACACCTTC
clone_size: few; v_call: TRBV9; j_call: TRBJ1-2; d_call: NA; cdr3_aa: CASSVGRANYGYTF; cdr3_nt: TGTGCCAGCAGCGTAGGGAGGGCGAACTATGGCTACACCTTC
clone_size: many; v_call: TRBV10-3; j_call: TRBJ1-2; d_call: TRBD1; cdr3_aa: CATEEPGTGGSYGYTF; cdr3_nt: TGTGCCACCGAGGAACCCGGGACAGGGGGGTCCTATGGCTACACCTTC
clone_size: NA; v_call: TRBV9; j_call: TRBJ2-1; d_call: NA; cdr3_aa: CASSPEGGSSYNEQFF; cdr3_nt: TGTGCCAGCAGCCCCGAGGGGGGGAGCTCCTACAATGAGCAGTTCTTC
clone_size: many; v_call: TRBV20-1; j_call: TRBJ1-4; d_call: TRBD1; cdr3_aa: CSARDPHRPGGQMTTNEKLFF; cdr3_nt: TGCAGTGCTAGAGATCCTCATCGACCAGGGGGCCAAATGACAACTAATGAAAAACTGTTTTTT
clone_size: many; v_call: TRBV4-1; j_call: TRBJ1-5; d_call: NA; cdr3_aa: CASSQMGGNSNQPQHF; cdr3_nt: TGCGCCAGCAGCCAAATGGGGGGAAATAGCAATCAGCCCCAGCATTTT
clone_size: many; v_call: TRBV20-1; j_call: TRBJ2-2; d_call: NA; cdr3_aa: CSAVGPTNTGELFF; cdr3_nt: TGCAGTGCTGTCGGGCCCACTAACACCGGGGAGCTGTTTTTT
clone_size: many; v_call: TRBV7-2; j_call: TRBJ2-3; d_call: NA; cdr3_aa: CASSLALVGPDTQYF; cdr3_nt: TGTGCCAGCAGCTTAGCGCTAGTTGGACCTGATACGCAGTATTTT
clone_size: many; v_call: TRBV6-6; j_call: TRBJ2-2; d_call: TRBD2; cdr3_aa: CASSYSSGGPTGELFF; cdr3_nt: TGTGCCAGCAGTTACTCTAGCGGGGGACCCACCGGGGAGCTGTTTTTT
clone_size: many; v_call: TRBV19; j_call: TRBJ2-5; d_call: TRBD2; cdr3_aa: CASSPAGGARETQYF; cdr3_nt: TGTGCCAGTAGTCCTGCCGGGGGGGCCAGGGAGACCCAGTACTTC
clone_size: NA; v_call: TRBV6-1; j_call: TRBJ2-1; d_call: NA; cdr3_aa: CASSHSMLAGLYNEQFF; cdr3_nt: TGTGCCAGCAGTCACTCGATGTTGGCAGGGCTTTACAATGAGCAGTTCTTC
clone_size: many; v_call: TRBV20-1; j_call: TRBJ2-3; d_call: NA; cdr3_aa: CSAVGTNTQYF; cdr3_nt: TGCAGTGCTGTCGGGACGAATACGCAGTATTTT
clone_size: many; v_call: TRBV6-4; j_call: TRBJ2-7; d_call: NA; cdr3_aa: CASSPTVSSYEQYF; cdr3_nt: TGTGCCAGCAGTCCGACTGTATCCTCCTACGAGCAGTACTTC
clone_size: NA; v_call: TRBV20-1; j_call: TRBJ2-5; d_call: NA; cdr3_aa: CSARDIRQGVETQYF; cdr3_nt: TGCAGTGCTAGAGACATACGGCAGGGTGTGGAGACCCAGTACTTC
clone_size: NA; v_call: TRBV29-1; j_call: TRBJ1-1; d_call: NA; cdr3_aa: CSARRGGGTEAFF; cdr3_nt: TGCAGCGCAAGAAGGGGGGGCGGAACTGAAGCTTTCTTT
clone_size: many; v_call: TRBV2; j_call: TRBJ2-7; d_call: NA; cdr3_aa: CASTSITAGEQYF; cdr3_nt: TGTGCCAGCACTTCTATTACCGCGGGTGAGCAGTACTTC
clone_size: NA; v_call: TRBV27; j_call: TRBJ1-5; d_call: TRBD1; cdr3_aa: CASRPGGVGQPQHF; cdr3_nt: TGTGCCAGCAGACCAGGGGGCGTGGGACAGCCCCAGCATTTT
clone_size: NA; v_call: TRBV20-1; j_call: TRBJ1-2; d_call: TRBD1; cdr3_aa: CSALGTGFNYGYTF; cdr3_nt: TGCAGTGCGCTTGGGACAGGCTTTAACTATGGCTACACCTTC
clone_size: many; v_call: TRBV20-1; j_call: TRBJ2-1; d_call: NA; cdr3_aa: CSARPTARGYNEQFF; cdr3_nt: TGCAGTGCTAGGCCCACAGCAAGGGGGTACAATGAGCAGTTCTTC
clone_size: NA; v_call: TRBV15; j_call: TRBJ2-3; d_call: TRBD2; cdr3_aa: CATSATVNPTSGGTDTQYF; cdr3_nt: TGTGCCACCAGCGCTACCGTAAACCCGACTAGCGGGGGGACAGATACGCAGTATTTT
clone_size: many; v_call: TRBV12-3/TRBV12-4; j_call: TRBJ2-6; d_call: NA; cdr3_aa: CASSPARSGANVLTF; cdr3_nt: TGTGCCAGCAGTCCGGCCCGTTCTGGGGCCAACGTCCTGACTTTC
clone_size: many; v_call: TRBV5-1; j_call: TRBJ1-2; d_call: NA; cdr3_aa: CASSYGQQLYGYTF; cdr3_nt: TGCGCCAGCAGCTACGGACAGCAACTCTATGGCTACACCTTC
clone_size: NA; v_call: TRBV15; j_call: TRBJ1-5; d_call: NA; cdr3_aa: CATSRGPGPQHF; cdr3_nt: TGTGCCACCAGCAGAGGGCCAGGGCCCCAGCATTTT
clone_size: few; v_call: TRBV27; j_call: TRBJ1-6; d_call: NA; cdr3_aa: CASSFGVSPLHF; cdr3_nt: TGTGCCAGCAGTTTCGGGGTTTCACCCCTCCACTTT
clone_size: many; v_call: TRBV10-3; j_call: TRBJ2-7; d_call: NA; cdr3_aa: CAISAAYEQYF; cdr3_nt: TGTGCCATCAGTGCCGCTTACGAGCAGTACTTC
clone_size: NA; v_call: TRBV7-9; j_call: TRBJ2-3; d_call: TRBD2; cdr3_aa: CASSFGGTRTDTQYF; cdr3_nt: TGTGCCAGCAGCTTCGGGGGGACGCGCACAGATACGCAGTATTTT
clone_size: many; v_call: TRBV20-1; j_call: TRBJ1-2; d_call: NA; cdr3_aa: CSARVGGNYGYTF; cdr3_nt: TGCAGTGCTAGAGTAGGGGGTAACTATGGCTACACCTTC
clone_size: NA; v_call: TRBV5-4; j_call: TRBJ1-2; d_call: TRBD1; cdr3_aa: CASSSGQGAFGYTF; cdr3_nt: TGTGCCAGCAGCTCGGGACAGGGGGCGTTTGGCTACACCTTC
clone_size: many; v_call: TRBV7-9; j_call: TRBJ1-2; d_call: TRBD1; cdr3_aa: CASSPRGTGFLLRGYTF; cdr3_nt: TGTGCCAGCAGCCCCCGAGGGACAGGCTTCCTCCTCAGGGGCTACACCTTC
clone_size: many; v_call: TRBV7-2; j_call: TRBJ1-2; d_call: NA; cdr3_aa: CASSPGLAYGYTF; cdr3_nt: TGTGCCAGCAGCCCAGGACTCGCCTATGGCTACACCTTC
clone_size: few; v_call: TRBV19; j_call: TRBJ2-3; d_call: NA; cdr3_aa: CASSIFRGAGTDTQYF; cdr3_nt: TGTGCCAGTAGTATATTTCGGGGGGCGGGCACAGATACGCAGTATTTT
clone_size: many; v_call: TRBV5-1; j_call: TRBJ1-5; d_call: NA; cdr3_aa: CASSLGGGRQPQHF; cdr3_nt: TGCGCCAGCAGCTTGGGGGGAGGGCGTCAGCCCCAGCATTTT
clone_size: many; v_call: TRBV5-8; j_call: TRBJ2-3; d_call: NA; cdr3_aa: CASSLVSTGDDTDTQYF; cdr3_nt: TGTGCCAGCAGCCTGGTCTCGACCGGGGATGACACAGATACGCAGTATTTT
clone_size: NA; v_call: TRBV20-1; j_call: TRBJ2-3; d_call: TRBD2; cdr3_aa: CSARDNWLAAGNFSTDTQYF; cdr3_nt: TGCAGTGCTAGAGATAATTGGCTAGCGGCGGGGAACTTTAGCACAGATACGCAGTATTTT
clone_size: NA; v_call: TRBV6-5; j_call: TRBJ2-7; d_call: TRBD1; cdr3_aa: CASRRGQGATYEQYF; cdr3_nt: TGTGCCAGCAGAAGAGGACAGGGGGCCACCTACGAGCAGTACTTC
clone_size: many; v_call: TRBV10-2; j_call: TRBJ1-4; d_call: NA; cdr3_aa: CASSEGRVREKLFF; cdr3_nt: TGCGCCAGCAGTGAAGGTCGGGTAAGAGAAAAACTGTTTTTT
clone_size: many; v_call: TRBV11-3; j_call: TRBJ2-7; d_call: NA; cdr3_aa: CASSLEGRSYEQYF; cdr3_nt: TGTGCCAGCAGCTTAGAGGGGCGCTCCTACGAGCAGTACTTC
clone_size: NA; v_call: TRBV7-2; j_call: TRBJ2-7; d_call: TRBD2; cdr3_aa: CASSLSGADEQYF; cdr3_nt: TGTGCCAGCAGCCTAAGCGGGGCGGACGAGCAGTACTTC
clone_size: many; v_call: TRBV29-1; j_call: TRBJ1-3; d_call: NA; cdr3_aa: CSVGLGMAGNTIYF; cdr3_nt: TGCAGCGTTGGACTGGGAATGGCTGGAAACACCATATATTTT
clone_size: NA; v_call: TRBV2; j_call: TRBJ1-1; d_call: TRBD1; cdr3_aa: CASTPKQGANTEAFF; cdr3_nt: TGTGCCAGCACCCCAAAACAGGGGGCGAACACTGAAGCTTTCTTT